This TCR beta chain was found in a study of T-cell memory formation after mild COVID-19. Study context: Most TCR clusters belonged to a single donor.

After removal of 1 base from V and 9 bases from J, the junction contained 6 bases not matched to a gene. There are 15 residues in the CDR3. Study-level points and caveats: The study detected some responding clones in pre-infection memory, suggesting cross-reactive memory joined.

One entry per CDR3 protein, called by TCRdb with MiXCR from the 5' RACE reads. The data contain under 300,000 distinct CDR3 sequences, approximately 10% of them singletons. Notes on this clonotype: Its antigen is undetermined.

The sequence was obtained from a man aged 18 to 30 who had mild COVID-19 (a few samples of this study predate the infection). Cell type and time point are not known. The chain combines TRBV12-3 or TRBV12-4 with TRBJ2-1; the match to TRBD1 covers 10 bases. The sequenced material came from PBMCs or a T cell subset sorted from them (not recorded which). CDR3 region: CASSLGTGGFSEQFF. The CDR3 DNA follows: TGTGCCAGCAGTTTAGGGACAGGGGGGTTCAGTGAGCAGTTCTTC.